Ten or more counts support the clone carrying this T cell receptor beta chain. TCRbeta library construction was performed incorporating unique molecular identifiers. Each CDR3 protein gets one entry after TCRdb re-called the PCR reads with MiXCR. The sample has about 160,000 distinct CDR3 sequences; over 8.5% are singletons. This sample is drawn from a study of T-cell reconstitution after alpha-beta-depleted transplantation in children. Unmatched junction bases numbered 9, after V lost 5 bases and J lost 5 bases. This CDR3 comprises 16 residues. CDR1 and CDR2 (germline): SGHVS, FQNEAQ. This clonotype was obtained from a boy younger than 10 with acute myeloid leukemia, due to receive a stem cell transplant. The input for sequencing was PBMCs, taken before TCRalphabeta/CD19-depleted stem cell transplant. The gene calls are TRBV7-8 and TRBJ2-3; 11 nucleotides match TRBD2. DNA of the CDR3: TGTGCCAGCAGCCGACGGGGTAGCGGGGGGGAAGATACGCAGTATTTT. It specifies CASSRRGSGGEDTQYF.